The rows below give T cell receptor beta chains drawn from one sample of a study of shared T cell receptors in the human thymus. Profiled with immunoSEQ multiplex PCR; TCRdb holds only in-frame clones, not every one. The profile shows 700,000 or so clones, 80% to 90% of them singletons. The same data also went into a second study, on human thymus T cells.

The specimen sequenced was thymocytes. The source of these receptors is a girl younger than two with a congenital heart defect. CDR3s include the opening cysteine and the closing phenylalanine or tryptophan. D genes are given only for firm matches. Clone size is not always given. Where it is, it says once, few, many or a class for expanded clones.

j_call,clone_size,v_call,cdr3_length,d_call,cdr3_aa,cdr3_nt
TRBJ2-1,.,TRBV4-1,15,.,CASSQDVKRDNEQFF,TGCGCCAGCAGCCAAGATGTGAAGCGGGACAATGAGCAGTTCTTC
TRBJ1-1,.,TRBV7-9,14,TRBD1,CASSPDRLNTEAFF,TGTGCCAGCAGCCCGGACAGGCTGAACACTGAAGCTTTCTTT
TRBJ1-2,once,TRBV2,13,.,CASSRDSPDGYTF,TGTGCCAGCAGTCGTGACAGTCCCGACGGCTACACCTTC
TRBJ2-7,.,TRBV19,12,.,CASSILPGEQYF,TGTGCCAGTAGTATACTTCCGGGTGAGCAGTACTTC
TRBJ1-3,.,TRBV6-1,15,.,CASSEGGRGGNTIYF,TGTGCCAGCAGTGAAGGCGGACGGGGTGGAAACACCATATATTTT
TRBJ1-1,.,TRBV7-9,15,.,CASSLEAMGTTEAFF,TGTGCCAGCAGCTTAGAGGCCATGGGCACCACTGAAGCTTTCTTT
TRBJ2-2,.,TRBV9,15,.,CASSPTKADTGELFF,TGTGCCAGCAGCCCCACCAAGGCGGACACCGGGGAGCTGTTTTTT
TRBJ1-2,.,TRBV28,17,.,CASSFIIGRAGRYGYTF,TGTGCCAGCAGTTTCATCATCGGGAGGGCCGGTAGATATGGCTACACCTTC
TRBJ1-5,.,TRBV7-9,17,TRBD1,CASSLGPRQGGNQPQHF,TGTGCCAGCAGCTTAGGCCCCCGACAGGGCGGGAATCAGCCCCAGCATTTT
TRBJ2-1,.,TRBV5-1,18,TRBD2,CASSSALAGGPSYNEQFF,TGCGCCAGCAGCTCGGCCCTAGCGGGGGGCCCGTCCTACAATGAGCAGTTCTTC
TRBJ2-7,.,TRBV5-1,16,.,CASTLGRGIGSYEQYF,TGCGCCAGCACGTTAGGTAGGGGGATAGGCTCCTACGAGCAGTACTTC
TRBJ1-5,.,TRBV7-6,18,.,CASSFSLQGINSNQPQHF,TGTGCCAGCAGCTTCTCTTTACAGGGAATCAATAGCAATCAGCCCCAGCATTTT
TRBJ2-5,.,TRBV2,14,.,CASRLTGLQETQYF,TGTGCCAGCAGGTTAACAGGTCTCCAAGAGACCCAGTACTTC
TRBJ2-1,.,TRBV7-9,18,.,CASSLAPSHYDSYNEQFF,TGTGCCAGCAGCTTAGCGCCTAGTCATTACGACTCCTACAATGAGCAGTTCTTC
TRBJ2-1,.,TRBV6-5,12,TRBD2,CRGGGTYNEQFF,TGTCGCGGGGGTGGAACCTACAATGAGCAGTTCTTC
TRBJ2-1,.,TRBV5-6,14,TRBD1,CASSLRDSLNEQFF,TGTGCCAGCAGCTTACGGGACAGCCTCAATGAGCAGTTCTTC
TRBJ2-7,.,TRBV5-4,14,.,CASSLAGVPYEQYF,TGTGCCAGCAGCTTGGCAGGGGTGCCCTACGAGCAGTACTTC
TRBJ2-7,.,TRBV20-1,9,TRBD1,CSATGDGDF,TGCAGTGCCACAGGGGATGGGGACTTC
TRBJ2-7,.,TRBV7-9,12,.,CASTQSRDEQYF,TGTGCCAGCACCCAATCGAGAGACGAGCAGTACTTC
TRBJ1-5,.,TRBV4-2,14,.,CASSPQGSNQPQHF,TGTGCCAGCAGCCCACAGGGCAGCAATCAGCCCCAGCATTTT
TRBJ1-5,.,TRBV5-6,14,TRBD1,CASSILRGLQPQHF,TGTGCCAGCAGCATACTCAGGGGGCTTCAGCCCCAGCATTTT
TRBJ1-1,.,TRBV5-8,18,TRBD1,CASSPYGGQGSLSTEAFF,TGTGCCAGCAGCCCCTACGGAGGACAGGGATCTTTGAGCACTGAAGCTTTCTTT
TRBJ1-1,.,TRBV7-9,18,TRBD1,CASSLGGQAGGEITEAFF,TGTGCCAGCAGCTTAGGGGGACAGGCAGGGGGGGAGATAACTGAAGCTTTCTTT
TRBJ2-1,.,TRBV5-1,14,TRBD1,CASKSGQLKNEQFF,TGCGCCAGCAAGTCGGGACAGCTCAAAAATGAGCAGTTCTTC
TRBJ2-7,.,TRBV6-6,15,.,CASSPGGTQDYEQYF,TGTGCCAGCAGTCCCGGGGGGACACAAGACTACGAGCAGTACTTC
TRBJ1-3,.,TRBV19,18,.,CASSIVTQRGNSGNTIYF,TGTGCCAGTAGTATTGTCACCCAACGGGGGAACTCTGGAAACACCATATATTTT
TRBJ2-2,.,TRBV6-6,15,TRBD1,CASSPLRTGGQELFF,TGTGCCAGCAGCCCGTTAAGGACAGGGGGTCAGGAGCTGTTTTTT
TRBJ1-5,.,TRBV23-1,14,.,CASSQSGTNQPQHF,TGCGCCAGCAGTCAATCGGGCACCAATCAGCCCCAGCATTTT
TRBJ2-6,.,TRBV6-6,15,.,CASSDVGPGANVLTF,TGTGCCAGCAGTGATGTGGGCCCTGGGGCCAACGTCCTGACTTTC
TRBJ1-2,.,TRBV20-1,9,.,CSAPFGYTF,TGCAGTGCTCCGTTTGGCTACACCTTC
TRBJ2-5,.,TRBV7-8,16,TRBD1,CASSLGLDRAQETQYF,TGTGCCAGCAGCTTAGGTTTGGACAGGGCCCAAGAGACCCAGTACTTC
TRBJ2-7,.,TRBV5-4,15,TRBD1,CASSFTGTGTYEQYF,TGTGCCAGCAGTTTTACCGGGACAGGGACATACGAGCAGTACTTC
TRBJ1-6,.,TRBV25-1,13,.,CASLNSYNSPLHF,TGTGCCAGCTTAAACAGTTATAATTCACCCCTCCACTTT
TRBJ2-3,.,TRBV4-1,17,TRBD1,CASSPTARQGSTDTQYF,TGCGCCAGCAGCCCCACAGCGAGACAGGGATCCACAGATACGCAGTATTTT
TRBJ1-1,.,TRBV11-2,16,.,CASSYPGTPPGAEAFF,TGTGCCAGCAGTTACCCAGGGACCCCACCGGGGGCTGAAGCTTTCTTT
TRBJ1-1,.,TRBV29-1,14,.,CSVAAGHRNTEAFF,TGCAGCGTTGCAGCGGGACACAGGAACACTGAAGCTTTCTTT
TRBJ2-3,once,TRBV7-9,15,.,CASSPPGTRGDTQYF,TGTGCCAGCAGCCCTCCAGGGACTCGGGGAGATACGCAGTATTTT
TRBJ1-1,few,TRBV10-3,14,.,CAISDCVRDTEAFF,TGTGCCATCAGTGATTGCGTCAGGGACACTGAAGCTTTCTTT
TRBJ2-1,.,TRBV11-2,16,TRBD2,CASSLFRGGGFYEQFF,TGTGCCAGCAGCTTATTCCGGGGGGGCGGTTTCTATGAGCAGTTCTTC
TRBJ2-7,once,TRBV7-2,18,TRBD2,CASSLLASGGRRSYEQYF,TGTGCCAGCAGCTTACTCGCTAGCGGGGGCCGGAGGTCCTACGAGCAGTACTTC
TRBJ2-3,.,TRBV28,19,.,CASSLAPLDRTNCTDTQYF,TGTGCCAGCAGTTTAGCCCCACTCGACAGGACAAACTGCACAGATACGCAGTATTTT